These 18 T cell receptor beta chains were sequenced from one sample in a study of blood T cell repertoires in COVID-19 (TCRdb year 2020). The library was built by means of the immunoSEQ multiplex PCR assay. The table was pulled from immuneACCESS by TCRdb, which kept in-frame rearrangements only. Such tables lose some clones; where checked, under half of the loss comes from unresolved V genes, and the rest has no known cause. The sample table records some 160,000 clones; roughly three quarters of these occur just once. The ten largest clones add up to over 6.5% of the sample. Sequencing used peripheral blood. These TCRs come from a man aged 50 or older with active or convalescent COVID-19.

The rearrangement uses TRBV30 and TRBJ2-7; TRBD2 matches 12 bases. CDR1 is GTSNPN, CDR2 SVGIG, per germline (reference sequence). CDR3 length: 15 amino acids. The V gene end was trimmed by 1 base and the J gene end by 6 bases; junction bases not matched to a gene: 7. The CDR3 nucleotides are TGTGCCTGGAGTGCCATACTAGCGGGAGGTGTCGAGCAGTACTTC. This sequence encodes CAWSAILAGGVEQYF. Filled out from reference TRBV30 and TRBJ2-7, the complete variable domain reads SQTIHQWPATLVQPVGSPLSLECTVEGTSNPNLYWYRQAAGRGLQLLFYSVGIGQISSEVPQNLSASRPQDRQFILSSKKLLLSDSGFYLCAWSAILAGGVEQYFGPGTRLTVT.

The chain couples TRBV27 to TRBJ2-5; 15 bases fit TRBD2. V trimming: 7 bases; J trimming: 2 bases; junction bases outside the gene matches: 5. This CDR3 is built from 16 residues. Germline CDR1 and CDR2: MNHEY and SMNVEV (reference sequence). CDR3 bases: TGTGCCAGCACCCGGACTAGCGGGAGGGTTCAAGAGACCCAGTACTTC. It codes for CASTRTSGRVQETQYF.

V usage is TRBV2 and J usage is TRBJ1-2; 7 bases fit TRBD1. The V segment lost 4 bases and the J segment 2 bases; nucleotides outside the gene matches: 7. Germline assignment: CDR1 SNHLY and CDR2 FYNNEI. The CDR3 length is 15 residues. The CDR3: CASSAETGSNYGYTF. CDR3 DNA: TGTGCCAGCAGTGCGGAGACAGGGTCCAACTATGGCTACACCTTC.

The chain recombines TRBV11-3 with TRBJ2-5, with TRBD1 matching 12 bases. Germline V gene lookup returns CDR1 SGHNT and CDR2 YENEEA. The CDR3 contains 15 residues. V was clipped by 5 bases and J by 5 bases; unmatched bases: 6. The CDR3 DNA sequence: TGTGCCAGCAGCCCCGGGACAGGGGGCGATGAGACCCAGTACTTC. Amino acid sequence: CASSPGTGGDETQYF.

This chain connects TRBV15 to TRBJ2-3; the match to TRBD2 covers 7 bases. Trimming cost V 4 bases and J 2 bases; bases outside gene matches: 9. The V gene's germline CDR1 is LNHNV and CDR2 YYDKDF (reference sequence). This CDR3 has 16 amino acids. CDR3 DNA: TGTGCCACCAGCACGAGGCTAGCGGAGAACACAGATACGCAGTATTTT. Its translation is CATSTRLAENTDTQYF. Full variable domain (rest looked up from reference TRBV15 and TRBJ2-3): DAMVIQNPRYQVTQFGKPVTLSCSQTLNHNVMYWYQQKSSQAPKLLFHYYDKDFNNEADTPDNFQSRRPNTSFCFLDIRSPGLGDTAMYLCATSTRLAENTDTQYFGPGTRLTVL.

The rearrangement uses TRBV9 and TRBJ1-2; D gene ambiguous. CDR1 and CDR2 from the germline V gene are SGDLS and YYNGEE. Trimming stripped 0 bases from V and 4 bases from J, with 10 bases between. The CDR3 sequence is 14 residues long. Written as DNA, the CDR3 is TGTGCCAGCAGCGTAGTGGAGGGCCTCTATGGCTACACCTTC. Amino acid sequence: CASSVVEGLYGYTF.

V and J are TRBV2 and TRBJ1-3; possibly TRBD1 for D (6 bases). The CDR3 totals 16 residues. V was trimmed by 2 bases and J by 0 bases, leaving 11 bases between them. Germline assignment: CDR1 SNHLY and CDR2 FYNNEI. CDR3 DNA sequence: TGTGCCAGCAGTGAACGACAGGCCTCCTCTGGAAACACCATATATTTT. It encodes CASSERQASSGNTIYF. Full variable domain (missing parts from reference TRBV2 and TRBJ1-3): EPEVTQTPSHQVTQMGQEVILRCVPISNHLYFYWYRQILGQKVEFLVSFYNNEISEKSEIFDDQFSVERPDGSNFTLKIRSTKLEDSAMYFCASSERQASSGNTIYFGEGSWLTVV.

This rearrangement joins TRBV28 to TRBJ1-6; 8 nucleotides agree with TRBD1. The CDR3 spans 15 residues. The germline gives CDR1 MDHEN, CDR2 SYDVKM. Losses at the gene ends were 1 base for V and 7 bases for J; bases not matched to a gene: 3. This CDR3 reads CASSLSRTGNSPLHF. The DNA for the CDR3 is TGTGCCAGCAGTTTATCTAGGACAGGGAATTCACCCCTCCACTTT.

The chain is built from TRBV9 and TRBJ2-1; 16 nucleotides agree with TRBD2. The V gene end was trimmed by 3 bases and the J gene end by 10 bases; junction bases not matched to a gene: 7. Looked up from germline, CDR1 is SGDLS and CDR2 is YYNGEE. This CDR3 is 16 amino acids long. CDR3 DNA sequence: TGTGCCAGCAGCGCGGAAGGGACTAGCGGGAGGGAAGAGCAGTTCTTC. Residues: CASSAEGTSGREEQFF.

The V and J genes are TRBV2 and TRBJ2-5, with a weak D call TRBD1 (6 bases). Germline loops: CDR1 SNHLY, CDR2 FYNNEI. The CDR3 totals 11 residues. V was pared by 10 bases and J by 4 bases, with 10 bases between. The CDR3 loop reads CATLQGETQYF. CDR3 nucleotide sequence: TGTGCCACTCTACAGGGAGAGACCCAGTACTTC.

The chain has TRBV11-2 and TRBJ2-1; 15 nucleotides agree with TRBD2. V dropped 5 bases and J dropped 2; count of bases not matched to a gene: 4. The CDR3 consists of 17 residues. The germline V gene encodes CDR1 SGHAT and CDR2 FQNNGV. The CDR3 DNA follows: TGTGCCAGCAGCCCCGGACTAGCGGGAGGGCCCTACAATGAGCAGTTCTTC. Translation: CASSPGLAGGPYNEQFF.

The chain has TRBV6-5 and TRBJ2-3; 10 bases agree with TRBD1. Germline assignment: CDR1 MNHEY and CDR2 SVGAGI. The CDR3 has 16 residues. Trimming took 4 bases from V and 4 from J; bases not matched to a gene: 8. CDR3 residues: CASSSTGQGPPDTQYF. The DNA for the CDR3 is TGTGCCAGCAGTTCCACGGGACAGGGGCCCCCAGATACGCAGTATTTT.

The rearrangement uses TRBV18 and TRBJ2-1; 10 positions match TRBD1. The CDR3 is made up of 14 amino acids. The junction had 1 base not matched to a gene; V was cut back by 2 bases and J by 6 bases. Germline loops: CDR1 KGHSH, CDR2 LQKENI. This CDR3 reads CASSPGTGVNEQFF. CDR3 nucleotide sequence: TGTGCCAGCTCACCAGGGACAGGGGTCAATGAGCAGTTCTTC.

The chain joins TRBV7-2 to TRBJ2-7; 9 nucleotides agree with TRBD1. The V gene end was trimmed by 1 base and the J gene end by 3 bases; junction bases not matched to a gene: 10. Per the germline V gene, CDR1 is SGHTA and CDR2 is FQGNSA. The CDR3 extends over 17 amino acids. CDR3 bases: TGTGCCAGCAGCTTAGGTCCCCCGGGACAGGGATTCTACGAGCAGTACTTC. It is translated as CASSLGPPGQGFYEQYF.

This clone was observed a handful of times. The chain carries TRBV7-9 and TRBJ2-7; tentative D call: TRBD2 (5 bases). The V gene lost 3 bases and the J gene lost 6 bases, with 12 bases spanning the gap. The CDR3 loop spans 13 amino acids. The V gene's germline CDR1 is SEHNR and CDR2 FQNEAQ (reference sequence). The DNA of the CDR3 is TGTGCCAGCAGCTTCGATAGGGAGCGCGAGCAGTACTTC. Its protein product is CASSFDREREQYF.

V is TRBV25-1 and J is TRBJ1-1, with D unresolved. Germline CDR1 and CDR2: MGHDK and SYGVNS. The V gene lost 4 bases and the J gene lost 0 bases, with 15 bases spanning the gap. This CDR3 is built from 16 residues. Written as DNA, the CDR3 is TGTGCCAGCAGTGGAGGGTGGTACAATATGAACACTGAAGCTTTCTTT. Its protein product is CASSGGWYNMNTEAFF.

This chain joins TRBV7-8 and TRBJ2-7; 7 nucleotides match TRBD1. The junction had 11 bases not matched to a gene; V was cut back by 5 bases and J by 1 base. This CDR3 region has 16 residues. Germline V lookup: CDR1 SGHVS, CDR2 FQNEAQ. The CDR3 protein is CASSAGTGTVSYEQYF. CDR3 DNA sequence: TGTGCCAGCAGCGCAGGAACCGGGACAGTTTCCTACGAGCAGTACTTC.

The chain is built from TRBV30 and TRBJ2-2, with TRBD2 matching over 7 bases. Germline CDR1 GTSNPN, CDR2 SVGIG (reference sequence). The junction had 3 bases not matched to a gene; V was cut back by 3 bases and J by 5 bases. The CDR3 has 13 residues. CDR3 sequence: CAWRELATGELFF. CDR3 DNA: TGTGCCTGGAGGGAACTAGCGACCGGGGAGCTGTTTTTT.